The 30 T cell receptor beta chains listed next were all sequenced from one sample in a study of T-cell reconstitution after alpha-beta-depleted transplantation in children. The authors prepared the TCRbeta library with unique molecular identifiers. TCRdb passed the PCR reads through MiXCR, listing each CDR3 protein once. Here the sample spans a few hundred thousand distinct CDR3 sequences, 10% to 15% being singletons. The sequencing here drew on PBMCs, mostly from graft donor cells, taken 360 days after TCRalphabeta/CD19-depleted stem cell transplant. Receptor source: a male patient younger than 18 who had a stem cell transplant for acute myeloid leukemia, so the T cells may come from the graft donor.

This clonotype was counted only a few times. The J gene is TRBJ2-3, the V gene TRBV5-1, with 9 bases matching TRBD2. There are 15 residues in the CDR3. V gave up 1 base and J gave up 3 bases; unmatched junction bases: 3. Germline values: CDR1 SGHRS, CDR2 YFSETQ. CDR3 nucleotide sequence: TGCGCCAGCAGCTTGTTTAGCGGGAGTACAGATACGCAGTATTTT. It codes for CASSLFSGSTDTQYF.

CDR3 coding DNA: TGTGCCAGCAGCTCTGCTCTAGCGGGAGGGCCAAAGCAGTTCTTC. Translated, it gives CASSSALAGGPKQFF. The chain uses TRBV7-2 and TRBJ2-1, with TRBD2 matching over 12 bases. The CDR3 contains 15 residues. Germline CDR1 reads SGHTA; CDR2 reads FQGNSA. V lost 4 bases, J lost 11 bases, and 9 bases stayed unmatched.

In this sample, this clonotype turned up many times. The chain links TRBV11-1 to TRBJ2-1; D gene unclear. This CDR3 has 19 residues. The V gene's germline CDR1 is SGHAT and CDR2 FQDESV (reference sequence). Deletions cut 1 base from V and 1 base from J, with 20 bases between. This chain's CDR3 is CASSLGRLARGVSYNEQFF. The CDR3 DNA reads as TGTGCCAGCAGCTTAGGGCGATTGGCGCGTGGGGTTTCCTACAATGAGCAGTTCTTC.

This clonotype occurred a few times. The chain couples TRBV5-5 to TRBJ2-3; 10 bases are shared with TRBD1. J was trimmed by 3 bases and V by 3 bases; bases with no gene match: 4. Germline assignment: CDR1 SGHKS and CDR2 YYEKEE (reference sequence). The CDR3 length is 15 residues. The CDR3 here is CASSSRDRGTDTQYF. As DNA, the CDR3 is TGTGCCAGCAGCTCCCGGGACAGGGGAACAGATACGCAGTATTTT.

This clonotype was picked up a small number of times. The chain couples TRBV20-1 to TRBJ2-1, with 9 bases fitting TRBD2. The germline V gene has CDR1 DFQATT and CDR2 SNEGSKA (reference sequence). The CDR3 loop spans 18 amino acids. V lost 6 bases and J lost 4; bases outside the gene matches: 19. CDR3 amino acids: CSASQDQPSGNTYNEQFF. The CDR3, as DNA: TGCAGTGCGTCCCAGGACCAGCCTAGCGGGAACACTTACAATGAGCAGTTCTTC.

This clonotype was seen ten or more times. The chain couples TRBV29-1 to TRBJ2-7; unclear D gene. Trimming stripped 5 bases from V and 2 bases from J, with 10 bases between. There are 12 residues in the CDR3. Germline lookup yields CDR1 SQVTM and CDR2 ANQGSEA. Written as DNA, the CDR3 is TGCAGCGTTTCACCGCGAACCTACGAGCAGTACTTC. This gives the protein CSVSPRTYEQYF.

Only a few counts were recorded for this clonotype. CDR3 in amino acids: CASSPRGVVGNVLTF. CDR3 nucleotide sequence: TGTGCCAGCAGCCCAAGGGGGGTTGTTGGCAACGTCCTGACTTTC. V usage is TRBV7-8 and J usage is TRBJ2-6; D may correspond to TRBD1 or TRBD2 (6 bases each). Trimming took off 5 bases at V and 9 bases at J, with 17 bases between the two ends. CDR1 and CDR2 from the germline V gene are SGHVS and FQNEAQ. This CDR3 comprises 15 residues. The full variable domain, rest sourced from reference TRBV7-8 and TRBJ2-6, is GAGVSQSPRYKVAKRGQDVALRCDPISGHVSLFWYQQALGQGPEFLTYFQNEAQLDKSGLPSDRFFAERPEGSVSTLKIQRTQQEDSAVYLCASSPRGVVGNVLTFGAGSRLTVL.

This sequence joins TRBV29-1 and TRBJ2-1, with 9 nucleotides matching TRBD2. Germline values: CDR1 SQVTM, CDR2 ANQGSEA. Germline trimming cut 5 bases from V and 2 bases from J; bases unmatched to any gene: 7. The CDR3 is 15 amino acids. For the CDR3, the DNA is TGCAGCGTTTTCGGGGCGGGAGGGACCTACAATGAGCAGTTCTTC. This translates into CSVFGAGGTYNEQFF.

DNA of the CDR3: TGTGCCAGCAGCCTGACTAGCGGGAGTAATGTGCAGTACTTC. It is translated as CASSLTSGSNVQYF. J is TRBJ2-7 and V is TRBV7-3, with 12 bases matching TRBD2. Germline V lookup: CDR1 SGHTA, CDR2 FQGTGA. The CDR3 covers 14 residues. The V segment lost 5 bases and the J segment 9 bases; nucleotides outside the gene matches: 8.

This clonotype was detected many times. The chain is built from TRBV18 and TRBJ2-5, with D maybe TRBD1 (6 bases). V gave up 5 bases and J gave up 0 bases, with 16 bases separating them. Germline V gene lookup returns CDR1 KGHSH and CDR2 LQKENI. The CDR3 runs 16 residues. The CDR3 loop is CASSRDVGQYQETQYF. The CDR3 DNA reads as TGTGCCAGCTCAAGGGACGTCGGACAGTACCAAGAGACCCAGTACTTC.

This clonotype was seen many times. The chain is built from TRBV9 and TRBJ2-5, with unresolved D. The CDR3 totals 13 residues. V lost 4 bases, J lost 7 bases, and 14 bases lay in between. CDR1 and CDR2 (germline): SGDLS, YYNGEE. CDR3 in amino acids: CASSYQVHGTQYF. The DNA for the CDR3 is TGTGCCAGCAGCTACCAGGTACACGGGACCCAGTACTTC.

Worth noting for this clonotype: One base away lies a much larger clone, so this may be a sequencing read error. This chain uses TRBV20-1 with TRBJ1-1; D is undetermined. The germline CDR1 and CDR2 sequences are DFQATT and SNEGSKA (reference sequence). The CDR3 is 14 amino acids. The CDR3 spells CSARPADKNAEAFF. CDR3 sequence (DNA): TGCAGTGCTAGACCCGCTGACAAGAACGCTGAAGCTTTCTTT.

This clonotype was observed a few times. The chain has TRBV28 and TRBJ2-3, with TRBD2 matching 8 bases. The CDR3 loop spans 17 amino acids. Germline CDR1 reads MDHEN; CDR2 reads SYDVKM. Unmatched junction bases numbered 15, after V lost 8 bases and J lost 2 bases. The CDR3 is CASLWGTGGLNTDTQYF. CDR3 DNA sequence: TGTGCCAGCCTCTGGGGTACGGGAGGGCTAAACACAGATACGCAGTATTTT.

In its sample, this clonotype was seen a few times. The CDR3 region has the DNA TGTGCCAGCAGTTTATGGGGACAGGGTGACGGCGAGCAGTACTTC. Translating gives CASSLWGQGDGEQYF. The chain joins TRBV28 to TRBJ2-7; 9 bases are shared with TRBD1. Germline assignment: CDR1 MDHEN and CDR2 SYDVKM. V lost 0 bases to trimming and J lost 6 bases; unmatched junction nucleotides: 6. The CDR3 runs to 15 residues.

A few counts support this clonotype. V is TRBV29-1 and J is TRBJ2-7; 8 bases match TRBD2. There are 13 residues in the CDR3. Germline CDR1 and CDR2: SQVTM and ANQGSEA. V gave up 5 bases and J gave up 0 bases; unmatched junction bases: 3. The CDR3 protein is CSVNGGGSYEQYF. CDR3 DNA: TGCAGCGTTAACGGGGGGGGCTCCTACGAGCAGTACTTC.

This clonotype was found a few times. The chain carries TRBV20-1 and TRBJ2-2; TRBD1 is a possible D gene (5 bases). This CDR3 spans 14 amino acids. The germline V gene has CDR1 DFQATT and CDR2 SNEGSKA (reference sequence). Trimming took off 3 bases at V and 6 bases at J, with 14 bases between the two ends. The CDR3 here is CSASRSGPPGELFF. Written as DNA, the CDR3 is TGCAGTGCTAGTCGGTCAGGGCCCCCCGGGGAGCTGTTTTTT.

There are many counts of this clonotype. The chain couples TRBV20-1 to TRBJ2-2; D is uncertain. This CDR3 comprises 12 residues. The germline V gene has CDR1 DFQATT and CDR2 SNEGSKA (reference sequence). V lost 7 bases to trimming and J lost 0 bases, with 6 bases between them. The chain's CDR3 is CSGQANTGELFF. The DNA for the CDR3 is TGCAGTGGTCAAGCGAACACCGGGGAGCTGTTTTTT.

The sample holds many counts of this clonotype. The chain recombines TRBV5-1 with TRBJ1-2, with a tentative D call TRBD1 (5 bases). V gave up 0 bases and J gave up 8 bases, with 17 bases separating them. CDR1 is SGHRS and CDR2 is YFSETQ in the germline V gene. This CDR3 contains 15 residues. CDR3 sequence (DNA): TGCGCCAGCAGCTTGGATGGACAATCCTCTAGAGGCTACACCTTC. It translates to CASSLDGQSSRGYTF.

The chain couples TRBV7-2 to TRBJ2-3, with a tentative D call TRBD1 (5 bases). The ends were cut back, 5 bases at V and 0 bases at J, with 12 bases in the middle. The CDR3 sequence is 15 residues long. Germline CDR1 SGHTA, CDR2 FQGNSA. The CDR3 DNA reads TGTGCCAGCAGCCCCGCAGGGTGGAGCACAGATACGCAGTATTTT. It codes for CASSPAGWSTDTQYF. The whole variable domain, filled in from reference TRBV7-2 and TRBJ2-3, reads GAGVSQSPSNKVTEKGKDVELRCDPISGHTALYWYRQSLGQGLEFLIYFQGNSAPDKSGLPSDRFSAERTGGSVSTLTIQRTQQEDSAVYLCASSPAGWSTDTQYFGPGTRLTVL.

This chain links TRBV6-5 with TRBJ2-7, with 7 bases lining up with TRBD2. Per the germline V gene, CDR1 is MNHEY and CDR2 is SVGAGI. The CDR3 runs 16 residues. The ends lost 3 bases at V and 4 bases at J; junction bases unmatched: 12. The CDR3 DNA reads as TGTGCCAGCAGTTATGCTGAGCAGCGGGGAGGATACGAGCAGTACTTC. It codes for CASSYAEQRGGYEQYF.

The V and J genes are TRBV3-1 and TRBJ2-7; D gene unclear. The CDR3 is made up of 17 amino acids. V dropped 11 bases and J dropped 1 base, with 27 bases sitting between them. CDR1 LGHDT and CDR2 YNNKEL come from the germline V gene (reference sequence). The CDR3 nucleotides are TGTGCCTGCTGCCCCAGTGCGTGGCGGAGTGGGTCCTACGAGCAGTACTTC. Its translation: CACCPSAWRSGSYEQYF.

A few counts support this clonotype. The V and J genes are TRBV29-1 and TRBJ2-5; 11 bases are shared with TRBD1. Unmatched junction bases numbered 2, after V lost 3 bases and J lost 5 bases. The CDR3 is made up of 13 amino acids. Germline loops: CDR1 SQVTM, CDR2 ANQGSEA. In DNA, the CDR3 is TGCAGCGTTGACGGACAGGGGGCGGAGACCCAGTACTTC. Its translation: CSVDGQGAETQYF. Drawing the rest from reference TRBV29-1 and TRBJ2-5, the complete variable domain is SAVISQKPSRDICQRGTSLTIQCQVDSQVTMMFWYRQQPGQSLTLIATANQGSEATYESGFVIDKFPISRPNLTFSTLTVSNMSPEDSSIYLCSVDGQGAETQYFGPGTRLLVL.

This clonotype came up many times. V gene TRBV27 combines with J gene TRBJ1-3; TRBD1 matches 8 bases. CDR3 length: 16 amino acids. Germline-derived CDR1 and CDR2 are MNHEY and SMNVEV (reference sequence). V was pared by 6 bases and J by 4 bases, with 11 bases of the junction left unmatched. The CDR3: CASSRRTGLRGNTIYF. In nucleotides, the CDR3 is TGTGCCAGCAGCCGTCGGACAGGGTTAAGAGGAAACACCATATATTTT.

There are many counts of this clonotype. The rearrangement links TRBV14 to TRBJ2-1; 8 positions match TRBD2. The ends lost 4 bases at V and 6 bases at J; junction bases unmatched: 5. Germline V gene lookup returns CDR1 SGHDN and CDR2 FVKESK. The CDR3 totals 14 residues. The CDR3 here is CASSLVAGRNEQFF. DNA of the CDR3: TGTGCCAGCAGCCTCGTAGCGGGACGCAATGAGCAGTTCTTC. The full variable domain, completed using reference TRBV14 and TRBJ2-1, is EAGVTQFPSHSVIEKGQTVTLRCDPISGHDNLYWYRRVMGKEIKFLLHFVKESKQDESGMPNNRFLAERTGGTYSTLKVQPAELEDSGVYFCASSLVAGRNEQFFGPGTRLTVL.

The sample holds many counts of this clonotype. CDR3 coding DNA: TGTGCCAGCAGCGAGCTAGCGGGAACCACCGGGGAGCTGTTTTTT. Translated: CASSELAGTTGELFF. The V and J genes are TRBV9 and TRBJ2-2; 9 nucleotides agree with TRBD2. The V segment lost 3 bases and the J segment 4 bases; nucleotides outside the gene matches: 4. CDR1 and CDR2 from the germline V gene are SGDLS and YYNGEE. CDR3 size: 15 residues.

This clonotype occurred many times. V usage is TRBV2 and J usage is TRBJ2-3; 8 bases align to TRBD2. V lost 7 bases and J lost 0; bases outside the gene matches: 9. Germline V gene data show CDR1 as SNHLY and CDR2 as FYNNEI. The CDR3 runs to 16 residues. CDR3: CASNQIAGISTDTQYF. CDR3 coding DNA: TGTGCCAGCAATCAGATAGCGGGGATAAGCACAGATACGCAGTATTTT. Full variable domain (rest looked up from reference TRBV2 and TRBJ2-3): EPEVTQTPSHQVTQMGQEVILRCVPISNHLYFYWYRQILGQKVEFLVSFYNNEISEKSEIFDDQFSVERPDGSNFTLKIRSTKLEDSAMYFCASNQIAGISTDTQYFGPGTRLTVL.

The V call is TRBV20-1, the J call TRBJ2-7; TRBD2 aligns across 15 bases. The CDR3 is 15 amino acids. V shed 7 bases, J shed 2 bases, and the junction held 6 bases outside the gene matches. Per germline, CDR1 DFQATT and CDR2 SNEGSKA (reference sequence). CDR3 residues: CSVLGLAGGPYEQYF. The CDR3 region has the DNA TGCAGTGTTCTCGGACTAGCGGGAGGGCCCTACGAGCAGTACTTC.

The chain combines TRBV20-1 with TRBJ2-1, with D tentatively TRBD2 (6 bases). Germline lookup yields CDR1 DFQATT and CDR2 SNEGSKA (reference sequence). V lost 6 bases and J lost 9, with 18 bases in between. CDR3 size: 13 residues. CDR3 coding DNA: TGCAGTGCCCTTAGCGGTGGAGCTCCTGAGCAGTTCTTC. Translation: CSALSGGAPEQFF.

In this sample, this clonotype turned up a few times. The J gene is TRBJ2-3, the V gene TRBV4-3; TRBD2 matches at 8 bases. The V and J ends lost 0 bases and 6 bases, in that order; junction bases with no gene match: 8. The germline V gene encodes CDR1 LGHNA and CDR2 YSLEER. There are 16 residues in the CDR3. This CDR3 is CASSQDNSGAGDTQYF. In DNA form, the CDR3 reads TGCGCCAGCAGCCAAGATAATAGCGGGGCCGGGGATACGCAGTATTTT.

The chain joins TRBV20-1 to TRBJ2-5, with D unresolved. This CDR3 is built from 14 residues. Deletions cut 4 bases from V and 1 base from J, with 13 bases between. The germline V gene has CDR1 DFQATT and CDR2 SNEGSKA (reference sequence). The CDR3, as DNA: TGCAGTGCTACCAAGGAGCCCTTCCAAGAGACCCAGTACTTC. This encodes CSATKEPFQETQYF.